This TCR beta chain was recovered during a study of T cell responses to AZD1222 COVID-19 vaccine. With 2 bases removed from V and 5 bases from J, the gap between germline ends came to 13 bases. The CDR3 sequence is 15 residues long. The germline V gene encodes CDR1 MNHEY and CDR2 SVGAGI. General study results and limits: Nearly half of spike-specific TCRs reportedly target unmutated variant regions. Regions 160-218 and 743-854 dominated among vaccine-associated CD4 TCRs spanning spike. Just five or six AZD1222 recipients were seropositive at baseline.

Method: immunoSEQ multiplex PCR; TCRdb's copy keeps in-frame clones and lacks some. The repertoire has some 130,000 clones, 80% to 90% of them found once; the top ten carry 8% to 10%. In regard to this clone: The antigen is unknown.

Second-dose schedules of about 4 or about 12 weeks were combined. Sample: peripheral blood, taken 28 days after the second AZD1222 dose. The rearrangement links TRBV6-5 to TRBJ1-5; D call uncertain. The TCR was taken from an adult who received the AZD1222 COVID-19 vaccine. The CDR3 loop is CASSYDGHGHQPQHF. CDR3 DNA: TGTGCCAGCAGTTACGACGGGCACGGCCATCAGCCCCAGCATTTT.